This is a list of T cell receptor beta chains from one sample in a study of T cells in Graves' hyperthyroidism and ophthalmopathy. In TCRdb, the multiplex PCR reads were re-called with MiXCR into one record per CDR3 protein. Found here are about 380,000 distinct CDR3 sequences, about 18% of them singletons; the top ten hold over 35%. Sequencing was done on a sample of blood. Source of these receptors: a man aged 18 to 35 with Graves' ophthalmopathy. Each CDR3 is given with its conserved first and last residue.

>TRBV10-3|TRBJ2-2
CAISYDRAVANTGELLF
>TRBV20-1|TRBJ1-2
CSARGVPQVGYGYTF
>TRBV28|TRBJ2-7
CASSLSGGPGSYEQYF
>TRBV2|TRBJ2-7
CASSEYRQYF
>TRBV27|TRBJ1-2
CASSNPRGGYGYTF
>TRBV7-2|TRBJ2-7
CASSPVGGGAYEQYF
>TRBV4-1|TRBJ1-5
CASSQDHRKYSNQPQHF
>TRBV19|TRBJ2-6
CASKVPGANVLTF
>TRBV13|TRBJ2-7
CASSPGPIVSYEQYF
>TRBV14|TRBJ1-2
CASSQGRYFNYGYTF
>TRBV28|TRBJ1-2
CASSEQTDRGSYGYTF
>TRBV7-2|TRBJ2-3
CASSWFQGTDTQYF
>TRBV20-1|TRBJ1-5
CSARDRGTVNQPQHF
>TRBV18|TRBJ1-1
CASSPLKDTEAFF
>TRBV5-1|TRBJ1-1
CASSLANLGNTEAFF
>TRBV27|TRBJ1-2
CASSLTGPMDGYTF
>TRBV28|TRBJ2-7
CASSLGQLYEQYF